This paragraph reports one T cell receptor (beta chain). What it binds is not known. These data originate in a study of T cells after yellow fever vaccination. The study's findings and limits: There was a possibility that FACS-sorted repertoires contained abundant clonotypes contaminating from the bulk population. Booster sampling recovered most clones from primary vaccination (about 97% CD4, approximately 90% CD8).

Using its own MiXCR run on the 5' RACE reads, TCRdb lists one record per CDR3 protein. The data show approximately 330,000 distinct CDR3 sequences, with roughly 4.3% seen just once and 20% to 25% held by the top ten. Material: PBMCs, obtained 5 days after the yellow fever booster vaccination. This receptor was obtained from a man aged 18 to 29 who received the YFV17D yellow fever vaccine.

CDR3 loop: CAPNEPEAFF. In DNA form, the CDR3 reads TGTGCCCCCAATGAGCCTGAAGCTTTCTTT. V is TRBV2 and J is TRBJ1-1, with D unclear. The CDR3 is 10 residues long. V lost 11 bases to trimming and J lost 6 bases, with 10 bases between them. Germline values: CDR1 SNHLY, CDR2 FYNNEI.